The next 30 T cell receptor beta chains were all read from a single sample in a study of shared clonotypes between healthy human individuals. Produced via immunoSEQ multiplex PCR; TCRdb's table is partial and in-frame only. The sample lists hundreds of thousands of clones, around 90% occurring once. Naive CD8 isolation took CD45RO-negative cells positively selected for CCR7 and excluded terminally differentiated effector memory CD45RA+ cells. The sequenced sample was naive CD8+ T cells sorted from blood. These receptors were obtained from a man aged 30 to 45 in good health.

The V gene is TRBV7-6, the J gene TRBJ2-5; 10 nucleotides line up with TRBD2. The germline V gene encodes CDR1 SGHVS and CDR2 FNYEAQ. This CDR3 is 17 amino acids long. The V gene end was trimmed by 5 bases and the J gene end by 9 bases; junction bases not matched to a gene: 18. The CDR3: CASSLFPGLATEGAQYF. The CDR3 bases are TGTGCCAGCAGCCTATTTCCGGGACTAGCGACAGAGGGGGCCCAGTACTTC.

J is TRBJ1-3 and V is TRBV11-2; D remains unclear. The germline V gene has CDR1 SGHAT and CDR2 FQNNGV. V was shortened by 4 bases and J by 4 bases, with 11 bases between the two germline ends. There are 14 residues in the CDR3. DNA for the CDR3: TGTGCCAGCAGCTCGCGGACGGCGGGAAACACCATATATTTT. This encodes CASSSRTAGNTIYF.

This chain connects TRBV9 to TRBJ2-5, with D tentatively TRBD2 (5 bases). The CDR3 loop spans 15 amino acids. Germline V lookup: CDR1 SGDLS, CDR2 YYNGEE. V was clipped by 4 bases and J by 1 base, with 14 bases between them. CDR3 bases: TGTGCCAGCAGCCCCGGAGGAGGAACCCAAGAGACCCAGTACTTC. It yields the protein CASSPGGGTQETQYF. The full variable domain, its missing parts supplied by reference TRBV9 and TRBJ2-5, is DSGVTQTPKHLITATGQRVTLRCSPRSGDLSVYWYQQSLDQGLQFLIQYYNGEERAKGNILERFSAQQFPDLHSELNLSSLELGDSALYFCASSPGGGTQETQYFGPGTRLLVL.

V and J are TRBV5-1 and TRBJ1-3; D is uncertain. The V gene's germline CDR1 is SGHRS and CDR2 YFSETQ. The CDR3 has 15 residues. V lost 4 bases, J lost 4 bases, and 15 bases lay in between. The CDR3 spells CASSMGWGTGNTIYF. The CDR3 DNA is TGCGCCAGCAGCATGGGCTGGGGTACGGGAAACACCATATATTTT.

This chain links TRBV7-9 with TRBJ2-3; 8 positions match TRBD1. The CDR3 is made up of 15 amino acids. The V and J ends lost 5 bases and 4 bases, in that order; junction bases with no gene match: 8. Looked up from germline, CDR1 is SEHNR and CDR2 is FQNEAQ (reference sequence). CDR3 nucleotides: TGTGCCAGCAGCGACAGGACAGGGAACGCAGATACGCAGTATTTT. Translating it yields CASSDRTGNADTQYF.

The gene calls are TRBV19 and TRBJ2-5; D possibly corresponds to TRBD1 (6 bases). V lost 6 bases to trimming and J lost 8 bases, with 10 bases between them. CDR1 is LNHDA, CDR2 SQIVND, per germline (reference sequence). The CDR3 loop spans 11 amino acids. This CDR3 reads CASRGQTTQYF. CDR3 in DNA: TGTGCCAGTAGAGGACAGACAACCCAGTACTTC. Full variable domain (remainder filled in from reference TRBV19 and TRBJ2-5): DGGITQSPKYLFRKEGQNVTLSCEQNLNHDAMYWYRQDPGQGLRLIYYSQIVNDFQKGDIAEGYSVSREKKESFPLTVTSAQKNPTAFYLCASRGQTTQYFGPGTRLLVL.

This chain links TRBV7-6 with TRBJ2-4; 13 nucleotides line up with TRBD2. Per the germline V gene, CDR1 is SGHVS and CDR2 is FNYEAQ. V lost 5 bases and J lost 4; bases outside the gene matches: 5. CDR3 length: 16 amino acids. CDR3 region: CASSTPGLAGKNIQYF. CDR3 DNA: TGTGCCAGCAGCACTCCGGGACTAGCGGGAAAAAACATTCAGTACTTC. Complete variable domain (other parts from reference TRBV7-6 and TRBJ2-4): GAGVSQSPRYKVTKRGQDVALRCDPISGHVSLYWYRQALGQGPEFLTYFNYEAQQDKSGLPNDRFSAERPEGSISTLTIQRTEQRDSAMYRCASSTPGLAGKNIQYFGAGTRLSVL.

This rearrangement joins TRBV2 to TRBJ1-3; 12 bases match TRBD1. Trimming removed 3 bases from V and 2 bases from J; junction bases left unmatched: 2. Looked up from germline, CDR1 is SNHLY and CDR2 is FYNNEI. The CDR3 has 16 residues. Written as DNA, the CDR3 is TGTGCCAGCAGTGAGGGACAGGGGGCGACTGGAAACACCATATATTTT. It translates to CASSEGQGATGNTIYF.

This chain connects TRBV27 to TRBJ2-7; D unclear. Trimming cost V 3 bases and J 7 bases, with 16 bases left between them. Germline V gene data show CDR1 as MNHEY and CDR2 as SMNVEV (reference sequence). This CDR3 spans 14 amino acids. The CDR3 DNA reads TGTGCCAGCAGTTTCGGAAGTTCATCTAAGGAGCAGTACTTC. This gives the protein CASSFGSSSKEQYF.

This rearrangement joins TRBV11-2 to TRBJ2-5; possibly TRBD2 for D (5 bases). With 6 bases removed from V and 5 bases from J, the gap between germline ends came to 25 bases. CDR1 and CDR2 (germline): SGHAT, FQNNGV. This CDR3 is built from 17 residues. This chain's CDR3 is CASRPGGWKKEKETQYF. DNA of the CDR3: TGTGCCAGCAGACCCGGAGGTTGGAAGAAGGAGAAGGAGACCCAGTACTTC.

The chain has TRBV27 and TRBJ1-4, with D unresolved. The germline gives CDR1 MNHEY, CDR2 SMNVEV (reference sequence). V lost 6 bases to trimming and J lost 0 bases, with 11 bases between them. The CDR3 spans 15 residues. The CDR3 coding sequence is TGTGCCAGCAGACTCCACAGCGCAACTAATGAAAAACTGTTTTTT. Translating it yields CASRLHSATNEKLFF.

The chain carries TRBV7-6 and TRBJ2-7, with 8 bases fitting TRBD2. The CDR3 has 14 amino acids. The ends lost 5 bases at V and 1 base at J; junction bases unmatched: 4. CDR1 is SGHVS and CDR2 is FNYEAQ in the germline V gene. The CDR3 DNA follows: TGTGCCAGCAGCCCCCGGGGGGGGTCCTACGAGCAGTACTTC. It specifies CASSPRGGSYEQYF. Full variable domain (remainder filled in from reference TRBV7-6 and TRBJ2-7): GAGVSQSPRYKVTKRGQDVALRCDPISGHVSLYWYRQALGQGPEFLTYFNYEAQQDKSGLPNDRFSAERPEGSISTLTIQRTEQRDSAMYRCASSPRGGSYEQYFGPGTRLTVT.

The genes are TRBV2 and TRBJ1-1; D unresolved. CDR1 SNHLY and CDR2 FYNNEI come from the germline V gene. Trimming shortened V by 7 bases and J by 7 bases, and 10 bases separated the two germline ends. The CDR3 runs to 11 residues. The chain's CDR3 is CASNGRNEAFF. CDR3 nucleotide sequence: TGTGCCAGCAACGGGCGGAATGAAGCTTTCTTT.

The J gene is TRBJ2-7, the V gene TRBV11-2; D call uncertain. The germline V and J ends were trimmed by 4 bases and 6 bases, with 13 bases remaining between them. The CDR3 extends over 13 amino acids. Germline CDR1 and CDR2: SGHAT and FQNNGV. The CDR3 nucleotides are TGTGCCAGCAGCTCGGGCCCCTTCGGCGAGCAGTACTTC. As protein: CASSSGPFGEQYF. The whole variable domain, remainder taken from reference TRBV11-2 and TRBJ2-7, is EAGVAQSPRYKIIEKRQSVAFWCNPISGHATLYWYQQILGQGPKLLIQFQNNGVVDDSQLPKDRFSAERLKGVDSTLKIQPAKLEDSAVYLCASSSGPFGEQYFGPGTRLTVT.

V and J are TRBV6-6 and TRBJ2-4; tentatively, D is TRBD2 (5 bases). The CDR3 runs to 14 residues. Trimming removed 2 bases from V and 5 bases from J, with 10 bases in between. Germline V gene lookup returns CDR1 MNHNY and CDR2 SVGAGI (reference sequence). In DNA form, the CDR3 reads TGTGCCAGCAGTTACGGACTCGCACAAAACATTCAGTACTTC. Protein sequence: CASSYGLAQNIQYF.

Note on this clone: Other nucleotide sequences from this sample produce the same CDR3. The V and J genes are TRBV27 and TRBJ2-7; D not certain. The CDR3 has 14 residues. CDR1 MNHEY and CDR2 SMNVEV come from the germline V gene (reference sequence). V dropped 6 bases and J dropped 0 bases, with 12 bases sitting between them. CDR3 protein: CASSYSRSSYEQYF. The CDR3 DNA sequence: TGTGCCAGCAGCTATAGCAGAAGCTCCTACGAGCAGTACTTC.

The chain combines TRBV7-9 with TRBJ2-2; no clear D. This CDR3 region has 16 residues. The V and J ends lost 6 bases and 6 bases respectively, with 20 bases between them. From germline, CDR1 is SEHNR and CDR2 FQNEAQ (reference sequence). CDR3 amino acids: CASRSSVIRKSGELFF. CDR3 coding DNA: TGTGCCAGCAGGAGTTCTGTTATAAGAAAATCCGGGGAGCTGTTTTTT. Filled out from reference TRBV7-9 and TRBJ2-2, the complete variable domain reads DTGVSQNPRHKITKRGQNVTFRCDPISEHNRLYWYRQTLGQGPEFLTYFQNEAQLEKSRLLSDRFSAERPKGSFSTLEIQRTEQGDSAMYLCASRSSVIRKSGELFFGEGSRLTVL.

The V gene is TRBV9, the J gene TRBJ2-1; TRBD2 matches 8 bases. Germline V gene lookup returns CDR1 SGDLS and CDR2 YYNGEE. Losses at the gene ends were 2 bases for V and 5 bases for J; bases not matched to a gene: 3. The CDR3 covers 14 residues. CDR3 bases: TGTGCCAGCAGCGTCACTAGCGGCGACAATGAGCAGTTCTTC. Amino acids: CASSVTSGDNEQFF.

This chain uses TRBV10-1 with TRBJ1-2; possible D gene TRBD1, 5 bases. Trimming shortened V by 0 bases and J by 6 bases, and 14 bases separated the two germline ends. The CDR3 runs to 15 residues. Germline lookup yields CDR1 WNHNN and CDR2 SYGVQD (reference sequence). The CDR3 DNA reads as TGCGCCAGCAGTGAGTCGTTTGGGGGGATAGATGGCTACACCTTC. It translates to CASSESFGGIDGYTF.

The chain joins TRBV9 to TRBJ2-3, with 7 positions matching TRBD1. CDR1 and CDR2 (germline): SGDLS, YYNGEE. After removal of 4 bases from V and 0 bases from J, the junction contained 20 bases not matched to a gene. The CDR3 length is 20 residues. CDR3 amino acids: CASSRDVNYRGTVSTDTQYF. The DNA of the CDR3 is TGTGCCAGCAGCAGAGACGTAAATTACAGGGGAACCGTAAGCACAGATACGCAGTATTTT.

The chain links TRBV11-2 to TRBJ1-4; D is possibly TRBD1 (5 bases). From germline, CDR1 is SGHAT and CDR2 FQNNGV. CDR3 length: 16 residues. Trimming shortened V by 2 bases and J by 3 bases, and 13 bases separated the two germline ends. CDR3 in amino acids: CASSLRPGLSNEKLFF. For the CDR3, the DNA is TGTGCCAGCAGCTTACGCCCGGGGCTCTCTAATGAAAAACTGTTTTTT. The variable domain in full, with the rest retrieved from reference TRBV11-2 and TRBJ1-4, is EAGVAQSPRYKIIEKRQSVAFWCNPISGHATLYWYQQILGQGPKLLIQFQNNGVVDDSQLPKDRFSAERLKGVDSTLKIQPAKLEDSAVYLCASSLRPGLSNEKLFFGSGTQLSVL.

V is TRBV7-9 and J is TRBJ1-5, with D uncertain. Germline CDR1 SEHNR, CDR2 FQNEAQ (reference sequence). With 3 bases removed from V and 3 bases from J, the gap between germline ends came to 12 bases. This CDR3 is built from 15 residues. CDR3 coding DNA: TGTGCCAGCAGCTTGGGCGGGCACTTCAATCAGCCCCAGCATTTT. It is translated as CASSLGGHFNQPQHF.

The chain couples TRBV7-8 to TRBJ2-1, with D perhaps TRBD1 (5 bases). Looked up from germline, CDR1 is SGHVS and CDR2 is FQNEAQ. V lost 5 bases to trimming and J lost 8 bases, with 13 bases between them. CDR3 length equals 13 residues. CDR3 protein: CASSQTQGHEQFF. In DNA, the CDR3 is TGTGCCAGCAGCCAGACGCAGGGCCATGAGCAGTTCTTC.

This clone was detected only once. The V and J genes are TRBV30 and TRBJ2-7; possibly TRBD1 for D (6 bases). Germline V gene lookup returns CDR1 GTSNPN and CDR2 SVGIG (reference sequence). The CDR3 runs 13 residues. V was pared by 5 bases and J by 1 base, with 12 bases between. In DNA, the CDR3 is TGTGCCTGGGCCCCAACAGGGTCCTACGAGCAGTACTTC. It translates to CAWAPTGSYEQYF.

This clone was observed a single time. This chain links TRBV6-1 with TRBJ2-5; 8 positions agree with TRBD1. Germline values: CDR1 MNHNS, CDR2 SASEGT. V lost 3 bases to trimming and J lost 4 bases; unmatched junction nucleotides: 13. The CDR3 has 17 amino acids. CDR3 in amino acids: CASSEMGTGAIRETQYF. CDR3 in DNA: TGTGCCAGCAGTGAGATGGGGACAGGAGCCATTCGAGAGACCCAGTACTTC.

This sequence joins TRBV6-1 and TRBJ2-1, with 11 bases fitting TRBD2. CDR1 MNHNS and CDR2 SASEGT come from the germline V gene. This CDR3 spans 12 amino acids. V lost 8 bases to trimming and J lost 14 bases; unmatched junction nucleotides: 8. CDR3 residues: CASVLAGGIEFF. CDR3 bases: TGTGCCAGCGTTTTAGCGGGAGGGATTGAGTTCTTC.

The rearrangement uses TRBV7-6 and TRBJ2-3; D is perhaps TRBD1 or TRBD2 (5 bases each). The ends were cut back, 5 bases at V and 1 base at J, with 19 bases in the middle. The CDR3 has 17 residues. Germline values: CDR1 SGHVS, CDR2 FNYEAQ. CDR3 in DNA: TGTGCCAGCAGCAACTCCAGGGCCCGGGACGGCACAGATACGCAGTATTTT. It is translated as CASSNSRARDGTDTQYF. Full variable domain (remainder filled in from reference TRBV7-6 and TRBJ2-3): GAGVSQSPRYKVTKRGQDVALRCDPISGHVSLYWYRQALGQGPEFLTYFNYEAQQDKSGLPNDRFSAERPEGSISTLTIQRTEQRDSAMYRCASSNSRARDGTDTQYFGPGTRLTVL.

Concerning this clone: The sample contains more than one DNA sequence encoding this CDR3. CDR3 nucleotide sequence: TGTGCTAGCGCAACAATGGGAGGCTACACCTTC. This gives the protein CASATMGGYTF. The V call is TRBV7-2, the J call TRBJ1-2; D call uncertain. Germline CDR1 reads SGHTA; CDR2 reads FQGNSA. The CDR3 is 11 amino acids.

Here the CDR3 DNA reads TGTGCCACTTCCCCCACGGGCCAAGAGACCCAGTACTTC. It translates to CATSPTGQETQYF. The rearrangement uses TRBV15 and TRBJ2-5; D gene uncertain. The CDR3 contains 13 residues. Deletions cut 9 bases from V and 1 base from J, with 12 bases between. CDR1 and CDR2 (germline): LNHNV, YYDKDF (reference sequence).

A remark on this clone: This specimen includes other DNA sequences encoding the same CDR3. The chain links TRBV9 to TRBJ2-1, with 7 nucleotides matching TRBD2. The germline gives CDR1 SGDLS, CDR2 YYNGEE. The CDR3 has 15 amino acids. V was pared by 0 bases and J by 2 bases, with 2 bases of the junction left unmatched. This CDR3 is CASSVEGTTYNEQFF. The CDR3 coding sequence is TGTGCCAGCAGCGTAGAAGGGACTACCTACAATGAGCAGTTCTTC. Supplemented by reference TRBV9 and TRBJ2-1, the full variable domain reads DSGVTQTPKHLITATGQRVTLRCSPRSGDLSVYWYQQSLDQGLQFLIQYYNGEERAKGNILERFSAQQFPDLHSELNLSSLELGDSALYFCASSVEGTTYNEQFFGPGTRLTVL.